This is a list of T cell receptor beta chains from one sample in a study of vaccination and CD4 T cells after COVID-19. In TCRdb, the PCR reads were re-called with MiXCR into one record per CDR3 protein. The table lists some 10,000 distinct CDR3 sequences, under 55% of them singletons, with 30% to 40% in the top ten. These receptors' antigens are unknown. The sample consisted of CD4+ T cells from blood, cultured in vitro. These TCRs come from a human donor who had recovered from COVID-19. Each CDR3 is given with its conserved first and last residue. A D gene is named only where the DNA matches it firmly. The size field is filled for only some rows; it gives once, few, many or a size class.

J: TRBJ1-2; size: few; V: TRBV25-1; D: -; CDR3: CASSELDRALGYTF; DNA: TGTGCCAGCAGTGAATTGGACAGAGCCCTTGGCTACACCTTC
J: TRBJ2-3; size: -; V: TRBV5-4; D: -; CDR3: CASSLPFGGQSGDTQYF; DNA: TGTGCCAGCAGCTTGCCCTTCGGGGGACAAAGTGGAGATACGCAGTATTTT
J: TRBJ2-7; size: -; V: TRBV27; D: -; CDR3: CASSHKGTYYEQYF; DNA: TGTGCCAGCAGCCATAAAGGTACCTACTACGAGCAGTACTTC
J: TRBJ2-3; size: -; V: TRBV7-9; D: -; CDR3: CASNWGGTDTQYF; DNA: TGTGCCAGCAATTGGGGGGGCACAGATACGCAGTATTTT
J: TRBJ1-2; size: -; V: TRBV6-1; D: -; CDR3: CATNRGDNYGYTF; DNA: TGTGCCACGAACAGAGGAGATAACTATGGCTACACCTTC
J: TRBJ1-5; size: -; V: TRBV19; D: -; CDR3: CASSRRRNSNQPQHF; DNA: TGTGCCAGTAGTAGACGTCGGAATAGCAATCAGCCCCAGCATTTT
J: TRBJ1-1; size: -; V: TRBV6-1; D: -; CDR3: CASTLRQGNMNTEAFF; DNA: TGTGCCAGCACCTTGAGGCAGGGTAACATGAACACTGAAGCTTTCTTT
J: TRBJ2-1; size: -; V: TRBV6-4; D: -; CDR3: CASSADSAGEQFF; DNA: TGTGCCAGCAGTGCCGACAGCGCTGGTGAGCAGTTCTTC
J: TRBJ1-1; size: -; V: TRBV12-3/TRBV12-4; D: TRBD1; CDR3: CASSDPGGEMVNTEAFF; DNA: TGTGCCAGCAGTGACCCAGGGGGCGAAATGGTAAACACTGAAGCTTTCTTT
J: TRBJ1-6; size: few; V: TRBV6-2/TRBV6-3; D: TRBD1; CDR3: CASKTGVGSPLHF; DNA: TGTGCCAGCAAGACAGGGGTTGGTTCACCCCTCCACTTT
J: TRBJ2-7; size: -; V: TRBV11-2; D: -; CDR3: CASRPGPGRTTFYEQYF; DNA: TGTGCCAGCAGACCCGGGCCCGGCAGGACTACTTTCTACGAGCAGTACTTC
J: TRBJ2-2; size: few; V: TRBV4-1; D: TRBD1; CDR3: CASSPDHGQGGVGELFF; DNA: TGCGCCAGCAGCCCTGACCATGGACAGGGAGGTGTCGGGGAGCTGTTTTTT
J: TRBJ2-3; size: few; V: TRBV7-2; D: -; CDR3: CASSFGVLADTQYF; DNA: TGTGCCAGCAGCTTCGGGGTTTTGGCAGATACGCAGTATTTT
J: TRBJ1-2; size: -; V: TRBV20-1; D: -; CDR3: CSAPGDNSPGYTF; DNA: TGCAGTGCCCCAGGGGATAATTCCCCCGGCTACACCTTC
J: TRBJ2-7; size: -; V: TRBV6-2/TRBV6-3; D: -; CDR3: CASISERGSSYEQYF; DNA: TGTGCCAGCATTTCAGAGAGGGGGAGCTCCTACGAGCAGTACTTC
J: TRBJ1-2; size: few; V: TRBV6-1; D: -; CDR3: CASQKEGGYTF; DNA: TGTGCCAGCCAGAAAGAGGGGGGCTACACCTTC
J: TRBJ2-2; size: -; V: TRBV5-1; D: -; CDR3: CASNPDKNTGELFF; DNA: TGCGCCAGCAACCCGGACAAAAACACCGGGGAGCTGTTTTTT
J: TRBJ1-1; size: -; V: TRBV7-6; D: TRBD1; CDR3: CASSSRTGLGGGLGAFF; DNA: TGTGCCAGCAGCTCCCGGACAGGTCTAGGGGGAGGACTGGGAGCTTTCTTT
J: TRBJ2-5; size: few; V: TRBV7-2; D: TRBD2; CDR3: CASTHWGSGGEETQYF; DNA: TGTGCCAGCACCCATTGGGGTAGCGGGGGGGAGGAGACCCAGTACTTC
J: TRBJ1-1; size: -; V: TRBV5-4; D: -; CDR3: CASSPLGVNTEAFF; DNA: TGTGCCAGCAGCCCACTGGGGGTGAACACTGAAGCTTTCTTT
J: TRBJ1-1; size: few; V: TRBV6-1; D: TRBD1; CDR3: CASTHRGPTSEGEAFF; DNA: TGTGCCAGCACCCACAGGGGCCCAACAAGCGAGGGCGAAGCTTTCTTT
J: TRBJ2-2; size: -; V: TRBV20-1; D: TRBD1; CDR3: CSAPDRTGKGELFF; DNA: TGCAGTGCCCCCGACAGGACAGGGAAGGGGGAGCTGTTTTTT
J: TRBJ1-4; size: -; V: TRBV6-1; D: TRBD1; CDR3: CASSPRQGTNEKLFF; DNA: TGTGCCAGCAGTCCCCGACAGGGGACTAATGAAAAACTGTTTTTT
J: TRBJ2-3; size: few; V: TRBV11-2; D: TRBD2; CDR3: CASSSQGAGETDTQYF; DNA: TGTGCCAGCAGCTCCCAGGGCGCGGGGGAGACAGATACGCAGTATTTT
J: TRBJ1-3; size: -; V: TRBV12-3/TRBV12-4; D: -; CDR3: CASSLLSSSGNTIYF; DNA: TGTGCCAGCAGTTTACTGTCCTCCTCTGGAAACACCATATATTTT
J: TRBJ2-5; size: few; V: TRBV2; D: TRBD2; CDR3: CASSGGTSAETQYF; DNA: TGTGCCAGCAGTGGCGGGACTAGTGCTGAGACCCAGTACTTC
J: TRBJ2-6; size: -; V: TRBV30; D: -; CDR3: CAWSSGANVLTF; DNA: TGTGCCTGGAGTTCTGGGGCCAACGTCCTGACTTTC
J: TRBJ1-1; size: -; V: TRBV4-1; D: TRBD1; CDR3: CASSVRDSHTEAFF; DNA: TGCGCCAGCAGCGTCCGGGACAGCCACACTGAAGCTTTCTTT
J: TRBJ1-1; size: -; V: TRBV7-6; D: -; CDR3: CASSLLSGSRATEAFF; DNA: TGTGCCAGCAGCTTATTATCAGGATCTCGTGCGACTGAAGCTTTCTTT
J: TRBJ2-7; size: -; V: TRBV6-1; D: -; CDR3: CASRSTRLEQYF; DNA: TGTGCCAGCAGATCGACTAGACTTGAGCAGTACTTC
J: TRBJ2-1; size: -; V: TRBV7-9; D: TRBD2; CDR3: CASTTSGGKSYNEQFF; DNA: TGTGCCAGCACAACTAGCGGGGGGAAATCATACAATGAGCAGTTCTTC